This TCR beta chain was recorded in a study of CD8+ T cells in alopecia areata. General study results and limits: An increase in clonality over normal scalp was evident in lesional scalp, especially alopecia totalis/universalis.

RNA, once extracted, was reverse transcribed into cDNA for use as the sequencing template. TCRdb's copy holds only in-frame clones and misses some; the assay was immunoSEQ multiplex PCR. The table lists a few hundred thousand clones, 67% of them singletons, with more than 0.95% in the top ten. Only a few counts were recorded for this clone. Its antigen remains unidentified. Peripheral blood and lesional scalp punch biopsies came from alopecia areata patients. The V end lost 1 base, the J end lost 0 bases, and 6 bases lay between the germline ends. Germline CDR1 reads SGHTA; CDR2 reads FQGNSA. CDR3 length: 14 residues.

This chain joins TRBV7-2 and TRBJ2-5; unclear D gene. The sample was CD4+ T cells sorted from blood, taken at week 0. This sequence originates from a human donor with alopecia areata. In nucleotides, the CDR3 is TGTGCCAGCAGCTTAGATCTGGACCAAGAGACCCAGTACTTC. This translates into CASSLDLDQETQYF.